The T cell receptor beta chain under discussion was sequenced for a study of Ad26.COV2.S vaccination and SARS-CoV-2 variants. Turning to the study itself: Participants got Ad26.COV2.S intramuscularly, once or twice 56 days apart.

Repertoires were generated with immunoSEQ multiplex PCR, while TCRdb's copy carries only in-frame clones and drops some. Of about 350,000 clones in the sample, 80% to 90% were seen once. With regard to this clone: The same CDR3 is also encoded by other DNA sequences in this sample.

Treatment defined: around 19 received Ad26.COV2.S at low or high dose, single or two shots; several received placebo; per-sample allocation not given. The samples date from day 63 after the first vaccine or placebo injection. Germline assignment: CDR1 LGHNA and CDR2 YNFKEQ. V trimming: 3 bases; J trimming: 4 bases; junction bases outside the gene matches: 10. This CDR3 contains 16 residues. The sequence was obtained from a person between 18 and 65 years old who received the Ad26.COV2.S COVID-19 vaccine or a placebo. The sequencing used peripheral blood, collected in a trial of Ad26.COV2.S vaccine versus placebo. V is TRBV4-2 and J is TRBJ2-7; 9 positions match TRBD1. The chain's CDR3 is CASSHSGTGSSYEQYF. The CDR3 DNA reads TGTGCCAGCAGCCATTCCGGGACAGGGTCCTCTTACGAGCAGTACTTC.